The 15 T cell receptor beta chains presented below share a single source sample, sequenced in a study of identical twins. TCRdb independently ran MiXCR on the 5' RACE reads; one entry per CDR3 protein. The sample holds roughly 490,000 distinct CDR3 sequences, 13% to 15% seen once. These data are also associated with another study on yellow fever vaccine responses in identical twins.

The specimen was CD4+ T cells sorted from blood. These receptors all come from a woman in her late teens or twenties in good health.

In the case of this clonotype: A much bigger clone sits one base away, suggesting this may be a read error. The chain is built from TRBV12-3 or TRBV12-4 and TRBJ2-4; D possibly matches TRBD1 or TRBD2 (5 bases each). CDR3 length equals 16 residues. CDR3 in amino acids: CASSLSSLGAKNTQYF. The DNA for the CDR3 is TGTGCCAGCAGTTTATCTAGCCTAGGGGCCAAAAACACTCAGTACTTC.

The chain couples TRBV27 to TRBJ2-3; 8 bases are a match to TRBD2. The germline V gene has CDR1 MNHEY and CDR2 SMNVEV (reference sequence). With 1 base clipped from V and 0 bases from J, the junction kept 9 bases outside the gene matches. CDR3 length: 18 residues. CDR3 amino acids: CASSLYVQSSGSTDTQYF. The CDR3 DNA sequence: TGTGCCAGCAGTTTATACGTACAATCTAGCGGGAGCACAGATACGCAGTATTTT.

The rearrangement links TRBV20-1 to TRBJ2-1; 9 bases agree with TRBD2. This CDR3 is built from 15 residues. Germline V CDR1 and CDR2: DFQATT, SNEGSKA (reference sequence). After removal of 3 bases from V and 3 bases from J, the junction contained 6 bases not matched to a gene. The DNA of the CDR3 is TGCAGTGCTAGCCCTAGCGGGAAGGTCTACAATGAGCAGTTCTTC. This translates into CSASPSGKVYNEQFF.

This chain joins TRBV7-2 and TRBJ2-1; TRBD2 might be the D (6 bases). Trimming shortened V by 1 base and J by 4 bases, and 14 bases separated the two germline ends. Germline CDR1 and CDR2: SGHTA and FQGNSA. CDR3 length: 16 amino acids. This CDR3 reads CASSLVGGMPYNEQFF. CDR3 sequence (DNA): TGTGCCAGCAGCTTAGTGGGCGGGATGCCGTACAATGAGCAGTTCTTC.

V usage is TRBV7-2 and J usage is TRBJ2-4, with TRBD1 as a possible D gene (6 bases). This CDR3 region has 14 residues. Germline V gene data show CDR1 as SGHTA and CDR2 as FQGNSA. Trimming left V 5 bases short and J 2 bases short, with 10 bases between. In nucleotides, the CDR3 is TGTGCCAGCAGCGTACAGGGAACCAAAAACATTCAGTACTTC. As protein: CASSVQGTKNIQYF. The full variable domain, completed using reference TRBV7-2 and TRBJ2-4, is GAGVSQSPSNKVTEKGKDVELRCDPISGHTALYWYRQSLGQGLEFLIYFQGNSAPDKSGLPSDRFSAERTGGSVSTLTIQRTQQEDSAVYLCASSVQGTKNIQYFGAGTRLSVL.

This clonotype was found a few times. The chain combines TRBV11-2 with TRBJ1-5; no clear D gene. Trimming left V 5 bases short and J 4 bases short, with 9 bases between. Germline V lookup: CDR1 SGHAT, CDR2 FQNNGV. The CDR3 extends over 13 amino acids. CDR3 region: CASSNTMNQPQHF. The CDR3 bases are TGTGCCAGCAGCAATACGATGAATCAGCCCCAGCATTTT.

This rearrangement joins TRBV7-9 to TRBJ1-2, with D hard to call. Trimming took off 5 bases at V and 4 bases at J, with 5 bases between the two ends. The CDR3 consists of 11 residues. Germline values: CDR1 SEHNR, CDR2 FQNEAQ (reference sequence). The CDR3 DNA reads TGTGCCAGCAGCCCCCTCTATGGCTACACCTTC. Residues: CASSPLYGYTF.

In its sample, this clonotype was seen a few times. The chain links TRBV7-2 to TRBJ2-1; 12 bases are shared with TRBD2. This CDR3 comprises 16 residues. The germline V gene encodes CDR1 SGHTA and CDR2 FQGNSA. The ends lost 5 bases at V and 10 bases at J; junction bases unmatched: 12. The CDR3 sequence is CASSPPGLAGKGEQFF. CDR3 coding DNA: TGTGCCAGCAGCCCCCCCGGACTAGCGGGAAAGGGGGAGCAGTTCTTC.

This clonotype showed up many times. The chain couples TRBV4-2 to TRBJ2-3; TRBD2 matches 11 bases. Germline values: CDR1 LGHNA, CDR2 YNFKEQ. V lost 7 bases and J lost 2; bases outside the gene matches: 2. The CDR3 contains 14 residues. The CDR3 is CASTGLAVTDTQYF. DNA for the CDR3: TGTGCCAGCACGGGACTAGCGGTCACAGATACGCAGTATTTT.

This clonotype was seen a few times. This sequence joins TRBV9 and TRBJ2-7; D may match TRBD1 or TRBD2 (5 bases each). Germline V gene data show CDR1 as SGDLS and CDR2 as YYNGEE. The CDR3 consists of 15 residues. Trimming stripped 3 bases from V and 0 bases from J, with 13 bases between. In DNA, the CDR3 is TGTGCCAGCAGCGCCTCGGGTGGGGGCTCCTACGAGCAGTACTTC. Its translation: CASSASGGGSYEQYF.

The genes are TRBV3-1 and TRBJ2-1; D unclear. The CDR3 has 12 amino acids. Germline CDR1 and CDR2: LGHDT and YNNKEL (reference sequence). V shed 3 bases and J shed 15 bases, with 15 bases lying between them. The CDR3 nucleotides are TGTGCCAGCAGCCATAGAGACCACCTGGGGTTCTTC. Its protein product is CASSHRDHLGFF.

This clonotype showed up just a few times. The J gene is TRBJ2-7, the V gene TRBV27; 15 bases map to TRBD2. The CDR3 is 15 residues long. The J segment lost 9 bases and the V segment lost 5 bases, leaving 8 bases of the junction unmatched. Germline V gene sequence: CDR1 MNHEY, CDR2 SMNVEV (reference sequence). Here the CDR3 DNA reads TGTGCCAGCAGTCCGGTTGGGACTAGCGGGAGGTTGCAGTACTTC. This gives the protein CASSPVGTSGRLQYF.

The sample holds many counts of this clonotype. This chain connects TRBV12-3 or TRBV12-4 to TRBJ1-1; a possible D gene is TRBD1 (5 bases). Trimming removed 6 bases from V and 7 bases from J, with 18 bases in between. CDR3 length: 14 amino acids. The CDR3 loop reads CASRASGGMGEAFF. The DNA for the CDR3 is TGTGCCAGCAGAGCCTCGGGGGGGATGGGTGAAGCTTTCTTT.

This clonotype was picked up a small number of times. The CDR3 sequence is CASSLDIGPTQYF. The CDR3 DNA sequence: TGTGCCAGCAGCTTAGATATCGGTCCTACGCAGTATTTT. This rearrangement joins TRBV7-9 to TRBJ2-3, with D unclear. The CDR3 spans 13 residues. Trimming cost V 1 base and J 8 bases, with 10 bases left between them. Germline-derived CDR1 and CDR2 are SEHNR and FQNEAQ (reference sequence).

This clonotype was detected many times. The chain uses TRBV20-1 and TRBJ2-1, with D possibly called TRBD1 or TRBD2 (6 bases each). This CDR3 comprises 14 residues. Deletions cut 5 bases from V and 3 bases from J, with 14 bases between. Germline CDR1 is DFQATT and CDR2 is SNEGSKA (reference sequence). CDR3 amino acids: CSARGGTSYNEQFF. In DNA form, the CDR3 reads TGCAGTGCTCGAGGGGGGACAAGCTACAATGAGCAGTTCTTC.